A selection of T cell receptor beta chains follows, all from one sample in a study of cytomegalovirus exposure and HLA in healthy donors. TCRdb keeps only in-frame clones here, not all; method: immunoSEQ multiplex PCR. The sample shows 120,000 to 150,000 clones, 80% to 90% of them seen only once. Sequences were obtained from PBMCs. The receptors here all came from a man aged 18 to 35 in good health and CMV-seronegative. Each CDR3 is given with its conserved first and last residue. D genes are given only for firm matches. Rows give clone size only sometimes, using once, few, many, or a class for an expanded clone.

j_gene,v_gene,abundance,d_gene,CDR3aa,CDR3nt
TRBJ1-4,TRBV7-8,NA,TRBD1,CASSLGEMGTATNEKLFF,TGTGCCAGCAGCTTAGGGGAAATGGGGACAGCAACTAATGAAAAACTGTTTTTT
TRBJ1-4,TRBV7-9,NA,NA,CASSFMRGAGFEKLFF,TGTGCCAGCAGCTTTATGCGTGGGGCCGGCTTTGAAAAACTGTTTTTT
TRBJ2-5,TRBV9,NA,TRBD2,CASSEGLDFTTQYF,TGTGCCAGCAGCGAGGGACTAGACTTCACGACCCAGTACTTC
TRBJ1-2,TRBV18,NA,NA,CASSPQGGQAAHYGYTF,TGTGCCAGCTCACCACAAGGCGGGCAGGCGGCCCACTATGGCTACACCTTC
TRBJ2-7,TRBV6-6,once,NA,CASGSADHEQYF,TGTGCCAGCGGTAGCGCAGACCACGAGCAGTACTTC
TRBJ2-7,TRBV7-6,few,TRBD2,CASSSMAGGYEQYF,TGTGCCAGCAGCTCGATGGCGGGAGGCTACGAGCAGTACTTC
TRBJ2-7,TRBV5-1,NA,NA,CASSLVPGSYEQYF,TGCGCCAGCAGCTTGGTCCCGGGATCGTACGAGCAGTACTTC
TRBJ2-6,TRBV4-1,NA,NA,CASSHPGGGPSSGANVLTF,TGCGCCAGCAGCCACCCCGGGGGAGGACCAAGCTCTGGGGCCAACGTCCTGACTTTC
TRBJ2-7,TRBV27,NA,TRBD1,CASRTGYEQYF,TGTGCCAGCCGGACAGGCTACGAGCAGTACTTC
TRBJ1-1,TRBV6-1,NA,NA,CASSEGHWDGTEAFF,TGTGCCAGCAGCGAGGGACACTGGGATGGCACTGAAGCTTTCTTT
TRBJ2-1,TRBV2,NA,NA,CASSEGTGPRYNEQFF,TGTGCCAGCAGTGAGGGAACAGGGCCCAGGTACAATGAGCAGTTCTTC
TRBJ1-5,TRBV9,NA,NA,CASSPRQTNQPQHF,TGTGCCAGCAGCCCCCGACAGACCAATCAGCCCCAGCATTTT
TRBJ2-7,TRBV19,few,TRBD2,CASSLARTSGRGEQYF,TGTGCCAGTTCTCTTGCCCGGACTAGCGGCCGAGGGGAGCAGTACTTC
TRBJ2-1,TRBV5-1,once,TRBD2,CASSLGTSYEQFF,TGCGCCAGCAGCTTGGGGACTAGCTATGAGCAGTTCTTC
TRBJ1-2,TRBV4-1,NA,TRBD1,CASSQVVRGPPDDGYTF,TGCGCCAGCAGCCAAGTGGTCAGGGGGCCCCCGGACGATGGCTACACCTTC
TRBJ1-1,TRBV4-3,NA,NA,CASRRGGDTEAFF,TGCGCCAGCAGGAGGGGGGGTGACACTGAAGCTTTCTTT
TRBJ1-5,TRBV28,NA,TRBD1,CASKRDRRVGPQHF,TGTGCCAGCAAGCGGGACAGGCGCGTTGGACCCCAGCATTTT
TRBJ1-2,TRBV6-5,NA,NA,CASSHTGYAGYTF,TGTGCCAGCAGTCATACAGGGTACGCCGGCTACACCTTC
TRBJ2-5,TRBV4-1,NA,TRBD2,CASSQKHSGTSGQETQYF,TGCGCCAGCAGCCAAAAACATTCCGGGACTAGCGGGCAAGAGACCCAGTACTTC
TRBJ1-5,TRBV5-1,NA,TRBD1,CASSLDRDQPQHF,TGCGCCAGCAGCTTAGACAGGGATCAGCCCCAGCATTTT
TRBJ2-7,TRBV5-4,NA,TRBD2,CASSSGERGGYEQYF,TGTGCCAGCAGCTCCGGGGAGCGGGGGGGGTACGAGCAGTACTTC
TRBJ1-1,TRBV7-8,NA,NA,CASSLYSVAEAFF,TGTGCCAGCAGCCTCTATTCGGTTGCCGAAGCTTTCTTT
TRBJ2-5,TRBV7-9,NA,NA,CASSLGFASYF,TGTGCCAGCAGCTTAGGTTTTGCCAGTTACTTC
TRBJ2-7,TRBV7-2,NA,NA,CASSLEVSALYEQYF,TGTGCCAGCAGCTTAGAAGTTTCAGCGCTCTACGAGCAGTACTTC
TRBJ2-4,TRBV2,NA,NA,CASSGLQGFSKNIQYF,TGTGCCAGCTCCGGCCTGCAGGGATTCTCCAAAAACATTCAGTACTTC
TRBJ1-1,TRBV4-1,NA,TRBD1,CASSQVGTGALGAFF,TGCGCCAGCAGCCAAGTTGGGACAGGGGCCCTAGGAGCTTTCTTT
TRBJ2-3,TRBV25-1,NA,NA,CASSENRSPTDTQYF,TGTGCCAGCAGTGAAAACAGGAGCCCCACAGATACGCAGTATTTT
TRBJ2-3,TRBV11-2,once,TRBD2,CASSLAASGRDTQYF,TGTGCCAGCAGCTTAGCAGCCAGCGGGAGGGATACGCAGTATTTT
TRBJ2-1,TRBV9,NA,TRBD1,CASRGTGWDGEQFF,TGTGCCAGCAGGGGGACAGGGTGGGACGGTGAGCAGTTCTTC